Presented here are 8 T cell receptor beta chains from one specimen sequenced in a study of blood T cell repertoires in COVID-19. Method: immunoSEQ multiplex PCR; TCRdb's copy keeps in-frame clones and lacks some. Of 140,000 or so clones listed, about nine tenths were seen once; the top ten hold roughly 2.5%. The sequencing input was peripheral blood. These receptors were obtained from a human donor with COVID-19, enrolled during active disease. The donor label of this sample is uncertain.

This clone was seen a few times. Other DNA sequences in the same sample also yield this CDR3. The chain links TRBV7-9 to TRBJ2-5; TRBD2 is a possible D gene (5 bases). This CDR3 has 15 amino acids. CDR1 is SEHNR, CDR2 FQNEAQ, per germline (reference sequence). Trimming shortened V by 2 bases and J by 0 bases, and 10 bases separated the two germline ends. The CDR3 loop reads CASSLLGVYQETQYF. CDR3 DNA: TGTGCCAGCAGCTTACTCGGGGTGTACCAAGAGACCCAGTACTTC.

V is TRBV4-1 and J is TRBJ1-1, with D unclear. V was clipped by 4 bases and J by 1 base, with 16 bases between them. Germline values: CDR1 MGHRA, CDR2 YSYEKL. This CDR3 is built from 16 residues. CDR3 sequence (DNA): TGCGCCAGCAGCCCCTATTCCGGTCGGAGGAACACTGAAGCTTTCTTT. Translation gives CASSPYSGRRNTEAFF.

The chain links TRBV11-1 to TRBJ2-1, with TRBD2 matching 10 bases. V dropped 2 bases and J dropped 8; count of bases not matched to a gene: 6. Germline CDR1 SGHAT, CDR2 FQDESV (reference sequence). The CDR3 has 15 residues. CDR3 residues: CASSLPSGSGDEQFF. Written as DNA, the CDR3 is TGTGCCAGCAGCTTACCTAGCGGGAGTGGGGATGAGCAGTTCTTC. Using reference TRBV11-1 and TRBJ2-1 for the parts outside the CDR3, the full variable domain is EAEVAQSPRYKITEKSQAVAFWCDPISGHATLYWYRQILGQGPELLVQFQDESVVDDSQLPKDRFSAERLKGVDSTLKIQPAELGDSAMYLCASSLPSGSGDEQFFGPGTRLTVL.

The rearrangement uses TRBV3-1 (or the pseudogene TRBV3-2) and TRBJ1-4; TRBD1 matches 7 bases. The V segment lost 4 bases and the J segment 7 bases; nucleotides outside the gene matches: 12. CDR1 and CDR2 from the germline V gene are LGHDT and YNNKEL (reference sequence). CDR3 length: 16 residues. Here the CDR3 reads CASSPHRQGRGEKLFF. Here the CDR3 DNA reads TGTGCCAGCAGCCCACATAGACAGGGTCGAGGTGAAAAACTGTTTTTT.

The chain uses TRBV5-6 and TRBJ1-5; tentative D call: TRBD1 (5 bases). V was clipped by 1 base and J by 6 bases, with 11 bases between them. The CDR3 is made up of 14 amino acids. Germline CDR1 reads SGHDT; CDR2 reads YYEEEE. In DNA form, the CDR3 reads TGTGCCAGCAGCTTGTCGTCAGGGCCTCAGCCCCAGCATTTT. Protein: CASSLSSGPQPQHF.

The chain combines TRBV5-1 with TRBJ2-6, with D possibly TRBD1 on 5 matching bases. Looked up from germline, CDR1 is SGHRS and CDR2 is YFSETQ. This CDR3 spans 19 amino acids. V dropped 4 bases and J dropped 0 bases, with 20 bases sitting between them. CDR3 bases: TGCGCCAGCAGCCCGGTAGTGCGACAGCGACTCTCTGGGGCCAACGTCCTGACTTTC. It is translated as CASSPVVRQRLSGANVLTF. The variable domain in full, with the rest retrieved from reference TRBV5-1 and TRBJ2-6, is KAGVTQTPRYLIKTRGQQVTLSCSPISGHRSVSWYQQTPGQGLQFLFEYFSETQRNKGNFPGRFSGRQFSNSRSEMNVSTLELGDSALYLCASSPVVRQRLSGANVLTFGAGSRLTVL.

A few counts support this clone. The chain carries TRBV7-8 and TRBJ2-1; 8 bases agree with TRBD1. CDR1 SGHVS and CDR2 FQNEAQ come from the germline V gene. The CDR3 covers 18 residues. Trimming at V came to 0 bases and at J to 3 bases, leaving 10 bases not matched to a gene. The CDR3 is CASSLAGTGADYYNEQFF. CDR3 nucleotides: TGTGCCAGCAGCTTAGCAGGGACAGGCGCCGATTACTACAATGAGCAGTTCTTC. Combining the CDR3 with reference TRBV7-8 and TRBJ2-1 gives the whole variable domain GAGVSQSPRYKVAKRGQDVALRCDPISGHVSLFWYQQALGQGPEFLTYFQNEAQLDKSGLPSDRFFAERPEGSVSTLKIQRTQQEDSAVYLCASSLAGTGADYYNEQFFGPGTRLTVL.

V and J are TRBV9 and TRBJ2-7; 13 nucleotides match TRBD2. J gave up 4 bases and V 3 bases, and 4 bases lay outside the gene matches. Germline V lookup: CDR1 SGDLS, CDR2 YYNGEE. The CDR3 has 15 residues. CDR3 in amino acids: CASSDGTSGAYEQYF. CDR3 nucleotide sequence: TGTGCCAGCAGCGACGGGACTAGCGGGGCTTACGAGCAGTACTTC. The whole variable domain, filled in from reference TRBV9 and TRBJ2-7, reads DSGVTQTPKHLITATGQRVTLRCSPRSGDLSVYWYQQSLDQGLQFLIQYYNGEERAKGNILERFSAQQFPDLHSELNLSSLELGDSALYFCASSDGTSGAYEQYFGPGTRLTVT.